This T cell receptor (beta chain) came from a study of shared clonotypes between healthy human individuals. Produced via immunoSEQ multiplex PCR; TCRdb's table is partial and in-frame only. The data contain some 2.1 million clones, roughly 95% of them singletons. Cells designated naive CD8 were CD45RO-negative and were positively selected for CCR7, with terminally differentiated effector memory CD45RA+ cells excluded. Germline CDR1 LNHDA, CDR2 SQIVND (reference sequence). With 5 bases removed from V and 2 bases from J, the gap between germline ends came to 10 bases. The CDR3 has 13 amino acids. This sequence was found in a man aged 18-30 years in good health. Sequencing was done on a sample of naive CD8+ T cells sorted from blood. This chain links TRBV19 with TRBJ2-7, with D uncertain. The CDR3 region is CASSLSDAYEQYF. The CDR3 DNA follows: TGTGCCAGTAGTCTGTCGGACGCCTACGAGCAGTACTTC.